Below, one T cell receptor (beta chain) is given with its context. Per the germline V gene, CDR1 is SGHDN and CDR2 is FVKESK. The CDR3 loop spans 16 amino acids. With V trimmed by 5 bases and J by 4 bases, 12 bases remained unmatched. Produced via immunoSEQ multiplex PCR; TCRdb's table is partial and in-frame only. The sample carries under 80,000 clones, approximately 94% recorded once. These data belong to a study of control samples from healthy donors and cancer patients. The sequencing input was PBMCs. The chain is built from TRBV14 and TRBJ1-2, with 8 bases lining up with TRBD1. This TCR derives from a woman in her thirties or forties with lung cancer. The chain's CDR3 is CASSINGVQGVYGYTF. CDR3 coding DNA: TGTGCCAGCAGCATTAACGGGGTACAGGGGGTCTATGGCTACACCTTC.